The subject of this entry is one T cell receptor (beta chain). The sample is drawn from a study of human T cells and chemical hapten exposure. Stated time point: patch test 3, about 24 weeks after DPC sensitization. Treatment in this sample: therapeutic diphenylcyclopropenone sensitization with weekly scalp DPC. Attachment of unique molecular identifiers to individual cDNA molecules was performed in the library. MiXCR, run by TCRdb on the RACE reads, gives a single entry per CDR3 protein. This table has about 92,000 distinct CDR3 sequences, roughly a tenth appearing once. Germline V lookup: CDR1 LGHDT, CDR2 YNNKEL (reference sequence). The CDR3 loop spans 12 amino acids. Trimming took 3 bases from V and 0 from J, leaving 3 bases between them.

The gene calls are TRBV3-1 and TRBJ2-7; D unclear. The sample was whole blood, taken in connection with sensitization to the hapten diphenylcyclopropenone (DPC). This TCR was sampled from a woman aged 25 to 39 with alopecia areata. Some clones in this sample may be carry-over from other donors' samples. The CDR3 spells CASSQASYEQYF. CDR3 coding DNA: TGTGCCAGCAGCCAGGCCTCCTACGAGCAGTACTTC.